Below, 10 T cell receptor beta chains from the same sample are listed, as sequenced in a study of shared clonotypes between healthy human individuals. Using immunoSEQ multiplex PCR, the repertoire was profiled, and TCRdb retains in-frame clones only, with some absent. The data contain about 490,000 clones, roughly 85% of them seen just once; the ten biggest clones take up more than 10%. The sequenced material came from PBMCs. The receptor set was obtained from a woman between 40 and 55 years old in good health. Some clones in this sample may be carry-over from other donors' samples.

The chain joins TRBV30 to TRBJ1-2, with TRBD1 matching 8 bases. The ends lost 5 bases at V and 4 bases at J; junction bases unmatched: 0. Germline CDR1 is GTSNPN and CDR2 is SVGIG (reference sequence). This CDR3 region has 11 residues. The CDR3, as DNA: TGTGCCTGGGGGACAGGCTATGGCTACACCTTC. Its translation: CAWGTGYGYTF.

Details on this clone: The identical CDR3 is also encoded by other nucleotide sequences in the sample. The chain carries TRBV7-3 and TRBJ2-1; TRBD2 agrees at 13 bases. Losses at the gene ends were 5 bases for V and 5 bases for J; bases not matched to a gene: 3. Germline V gene lookup returns CDR1 SGHTA and CDR2 FQGTGA. CDR3 size: 15 residues. Written as DNA, the CDR3 is TGTGCCAGCAGCCGGGGACTAGCGGGAAACAATGAGCAGTTCTTC. It encodes CASSRGLAGNNEQFF.

The chain has TRBV5-1 and TRBJ1-2; maybe TRBD1 (6 bases). Germline V gene sequence: CDR1 SGHRS, CDR2 YFSETQ. The CDR3 is 14 residues long. The V gene lost 4 bases and the J gene lost 7 bases, with 17 bases spanning the gap. CDR3 bases: TGCGCCAGCAGCCCGGGGGGCAGGGTTGGTGGCTACACCTTC. Translated: CASSPGGRVGGYTF.

The chain couples TRBV28 to TRBJ2-1; 7 bases match TRBD2. This CDR3 is built from 14 residues. J was trimmed by 6 bases and V by 10 bases; bases with no gene match: 12. Germline CDR1 and CDR2: MDHEN and SYDVKM. For the CDR3, the DNA is TGTGCCACCCATCGGGAGGCCGGGATCAATGAGCAGTTCTTC. Translated, it gives CATHREAGINEQFF.

This clone was seen a single time. This rearrangement joins TRBV6-1 to TRBJ2-7; 7 bases are a match to TRBD2. V lost 7 bases to trimming and J lost 7 bases; unmatched junction nucleotides: 16. In germline, CDR1 is MNHNS, CDR2 SASEGT. This CDR3 contains 15 residues. The CDR3 sequence: CASTRNRGDPLEQYF. The DNA for the CDR3 is TGTGCCAGCACCAGAAATCGGGGGGATCCATTGGAGCAGTACTTC.

The chain uses TRBV18 and TRBJ1-2; 10 bases agree with TRBD1. V was pared by 3 bases and J by 5 bases, with 6 bases of the junction left unmatched. Germline V CDR1 and CDR2: KGHSH, LQKENI. The CDR3 contains 15 residues. The CDR3 DNA follows: TGTGCCAGCTCACCTACCGGGACAGGGGATTATGGCTACACCTTC. It specifies CASSPTGTGDYGYTF.

The chain combines TRBV7-2 with TRBJ2-3, with 10 bases fitting TRBD2. V shed 5 bases and J 0 bases; nucleotides not matched to a gene: 5. CDR3 length: 16 residues. Germline assignment: CDR1 SGHTA and CDR2 FQGNSA. CDR3 bases: TGTGCCAGCAGCCAGGGACTAGCGCAAAGCACAGATACGCAGTATTTT. Translating it yields CASSQGLAQSTDTQYF.

This chain connects TRBV9 to TRBJ2-2; a possible D gene is TRBD2 (6 bases). This CDR3 is built from 16 residues. Germline loops: CDR1 SGDLS, CDR2 YYNGEE. The V end lost 0 bases, the J end lost 0 bases, and 9 bases lay between the germline ends. The CDR3 protein is CASSVASGANTGELFF. The CDR3 DNA sequence: TGTGCCAGCAGCGTAGCTTCGGGGGCGAACACCGGGGAGCTGTTTTTT.

The chain uses TRBV18 and TRBJ2-7; D gene uncertain. Trimming removed 3 bases from V and 2 bases from J, with 11 bases in between. The V gene's germline CDR1 is KGHSH and CDR2 LQKENI. The CDR3 totals 14 residues. Here the CDR3 DNA reads TGTGCCAGCTCACCGGCGACTGGAACCTACGAGCAGTACTTC. Amino acids: CASSPATGTYEQYF. The variable domain in full, with the rest retrieved from reference TRBV18 and TRBJ2-7, is NAGVMQNPRHLVRRRGQEARLRCSPMKGHSHVYWYRQLPEEGLKFMVYLQKENIIDESGMPKERFSAEFPKEGPSILRIQQVVRGDSAAYFCASSPATGTYEQYFGPGTRLTVT.

The V gene is TRBV7-8, the J gene TRBJ2-5; 7 bases align to TRBD2. TRBJ2-7 matches the DNA end more closely, so the J call is doubtful. Germline CDR1 and CDR2: SGHVS and FQNEAQ. The CDR3 loop spans 15 amino acids. The CDR3 spells CASSRFGGGQSEQYF. The CDR3 nucleotides read TGTGCCAGCAGTCGGTTTGGGGGAGGGCAGAGCGAGCAGTACTTC.